The 8 T cell receptor beta chains below all came from one sample that was sequenced in a study of OX40 agonist ivuxolimab in advanced cancers. Repertoires were generated with immunoSEQ multiplex PCR, while TCRdb's copy carries only in-frame clones and drops some. The data show 30,000 to 40,000 clones, 80% seen once. Material: CD4+ or CD8+ T cells sorted from blood, obtained in a trial of the OX40 agonist ivuxolimab. The receptor source for this set is an adult with an advanced solid tumor such as melanoma, head and neck, liver or kidney cancer.

The V call is TRBV7-3, the J call TRBJ2-7; 8 bases agree with TRBD1. CDR3 length: 16 amino acids. Trimming at V came to 2 bases and at J to 5 bases, leaving 11 bases not matched to a gene. CDR1 SGHTA and CDR2 FQGTGA come from the germline V gene. The CDR3: CASSLRAQGGIHEQYF. The CDR3 nucleotides read TGTGCCAGCAGCTTACGAGCACAGGGGGGTATCCACGAGCAGTACTTC.

This sequence joins TRBV2 and TRBJ1-5; 9 nucleotides line up with TRBD1. V gave up 8 bases and J gave up 7 bases; unmatched junction bases: 6. The CDR3 consists of 13 residues. Germline CDR1 reads SNHLY; CDR2 reads FYNNEI. CDR3 DNA: TGTGCCAGCCTCCGGGACAGGGAACAGCCCCAGCATTTT. Its protein is CASLRDREQPQHF.

This chain joins TRBV18 and TRBJ1-5, with D possibly matching TRBD1 (5 bases). Germline V CDR1 and CDR2: KGHSH, LQKENI. CDR3 length: 13 residues. Trimming cost V 5 bases and J 4 bases, with 9 bases left between them. In nucleotides, the CDR3 is TGTGCCAGCTCAGGGGGTGTTAATCAGCCCCAGCATTTT. Protein: CASSGGVNQPQHF.

This chain connects TRBV18 to TRBJ2-1; no definite D call. This CDR3 has 14 amino acids. V was cut by 4 bases and J by 8 bases, with 15 bases left in between. CDR1 is KGHSH and CDR2 is LQKENI in the germline V gene. CDR3 protein: CASSLRARSDEQFF. The CDR3 nucleotides are TGTGCCAGCTCACTTAGGGCCCGGTCGGATGAGCAGTTCTTC.

The chain couples TRBV7-9 to TRBJ2-7; D remains unclear. V lost 5 bases and J lost 2, with 10 bases in between. The CDR3 is 13 amino acids. CDR1 and CDR2 (germline): SEHNR, FQNEAQ (reference sequence). The DNA of the CDR3 is TGTGCCAGCAGCAACTCCACCACCTACGAGCAGTACTTC. This sequence encodes CASSNSTTYEQYF.

The chain links TRBV9 to TRBJ1-1, with TRBD1 as a possible D gene (6 bases). The CDR3 is made up of 15 amino acids. Germline V gene data show CDR1 as SGDLS and CDR2 as YYNGEE. Trimming removed 0 bases from V and 1 base from J, with 10 bases in between. The CDR3 reads CASSVAGGPNTEAFF. The CDR3 DNA reads TGTGCCAGCAGCGTAGCGGGGGGCCCGAACACTGAAGCTTTCTTT.

The chain couples TRBV6-1 to TRBJ1-4; D gene unclear. This CDR3 contains 12 residues. Germline loops: CDR1 MNHNS, CDR2 SASEGT. The V gene lost 5 bases and the J gene lost 5 bases, with 6 bases spanning the gap. CDR3 coding DNA: TGTGCCAGCAGTATCACGAATGAAAAACTGTTTTTT. Protein sequence: CASSITNEKLFF.

This chain links TRBV28 with TRBJ1-5; tentatively, D is TRBD1 (6 bases). Germline CDR1 reads MDHEN; CDR2 reads SYDVKM. The length of the CDR3 is 14 residues. Trimming cost V 7 bases and J 3 bases, with 13 bases left between them. The DNA for the CDR3 is TGTGCCAGCATCGCCGGGACACACAATCAGCCCCAGCATTTT. Residues: CASIAGTHNQPQHF.